The rows below give T cell receptor beta chains drawn from one sample of a study of vaccination effects on CD4 cells after COVID-19. The data were produced by immunoSEQ multiplex PCR, yet TCRdb's version contains in-frame clones alone and is incomplete. The data hold around 70,000 clones, with more than 70% observed a single time. The antigens for these receptors are not known. Sequencing used CD4+ T cells from PBMCs cultured without peptide, obtained before COVID-19 vaccination. The receptors originated from a human donor who received a COVID-19 vaccine. CDR3s include the opening cysteine and the closing phenylalanine or tryptophan. A D gene is named only where the DNA matches it firmly. Some rows have no size entry. The others give once, few or many, or a class for an expanded clone.

cdr3_nt: TGCGCCAGCAGCTCCGGGACATCCAATTCACCCCTCCACTTT; cdr3_aa: CASSSGTSNSPLHF; v_call: TRBV5-1; clone_size: NA; j_call: TRBJ1-6; d_call: NA
cdr3_nt: TGTGCCAGCAGCCCGATTGACACCTTTGGGACAGATACGCAGTATTTT; cdr3_aa: CASSPIDTFGTDTQYF; v_call: TRBV5-4; clone_size: once; j_call: TRBJ2-3; d_call: NA
cdr3_nt: TGTGCCAGCAGCGACGGCGGGTCAGACACTGAAGCTTTCTTT; cdr3_aa: CASSDGGSDTEAFF; v_call: TRBV6-2/TRBV6-3; clone_size: NA; j_call: TRBJ1-1; d_call: NA
cdr3_nt: TGTGCCAGCTCTTCCGGGACTGGAAACACCATATATTTT; cdr3_aa: CASSSGTGNTIYF; v_call: TRBV18; clone_size: NA; j_call: TRBJ1-3; d_call: NA
cdr3_nt: TGTGCCAGCACCCCCAGCGGGGGAGGGACTGAAGCTTTCTTT; cdr3_aa: CASTPSGGGTEAFF; v_call: TRBV28; clone_size: NA; j_call: TRBJ1-1; d_call: NA
cdr3_nt: TGTGCCAGCAGCTCCAGGGTGGGGACAGATACGCAGTATTTT; cdr3_aa: CASSSRVGTDTQYF; v_call: TRBV5-6; clone_size: once; j_call: TRBJ2-3; d_call: NA
cdr3_nt: TGTGCCATCAGTGTTAACGGGGGGGCAGGAGAGACCCAGTACTTC; cdr3_aa: CAISVNGGAGETQYF; v_call: TRBV10-3; clone_size: NA; j_call: TRBJ2-5; d_call: TRBD2
cdr3_nt: TGTGCCAGCTCACCCTCAGGTAGCAATCAGCCCCAGCATTTT; cdr3_aa: CASSPSGSNQPQHF; v_call: TRBV18; clone_size: NA; j_call: TRBJ1-5; d_call: NA
cdr3_nt: TGTGCCTGGAGGAAACCAGGGTTCGACAATGAGCAGTTCTTC; cdr3_aa: CAWRKPGFDNEQFF; v_call: TRBV30; clone_size: NA; j_call: TRBJ2-1; d_call: NA
cdr3_nt: TGTGCCACCGGGGGGCAGTACAATGAGCAGTTCTTC; cdr3_aa: CATGGQYNEQFF; v_call: TRBV10-3; clone_size: NA; j_call: TRBJ2-1; d_call: NA
cdr3_nt: TGTGCCAGTAGCAGGGACGTCTATGGCTACACCTTC; cdr3_aa: CASSRDVYGYTF; v_call: TRBV19; clone_size: NA; j_call: TRBJ1-2; d_call: NA
cdr3_nt: TGTGCCAGCTCCCCCCCGGGAGGTTACGAGACCCAGTACTTC; cdr3_aa: CASSPPGGYETQYF; v_call: TRBV18; clone_size: NA; j_call: TRBJ2-5; d_call: TRBD2
cdr3_nt: TGTGCCAGCAGCTTAGTTCGGGGGGGCACAGATACGCAGTATTTT; cdr3_aa: CASSLVRGGTDTQYF; v_call: TRBV7-2; clone_size: NA; j_call: TRBJ2-3; d_call: TRBD2
cdr3_nt: TGTGCCAGCAGCCAGGGACAGCCTGGAAACACCATATATTTT; cdr3_aa: CASSQGQPGNTIYF; v_call: TRBV5-4; clone_size: few; j_call: TRBJ1-3; d_call: TRBD1
cdr3_nt: TGTGCCAGCAGTGTGGGCAGGTACACAGATACGCAGTATTTT; cdr3_aa: CASSVGRYTDTQYF; v_call: TRBV6-4; clone_size: once; j_call: TRBJ2-3; d_call: NA
cdr3_nt: TGTGCCAGTAGTATAGGATTGCCGGATGGCTACACCTTC; cdr3_aa: CASSIGLPDGYTF; v_call: TRBV19; clone_size: NA; j_call: TRBJ1-2; d_call: NA
cdr3_nt: TGTGCCAGCAGCTTGGTTTCCGGACACTATGGCTACACCTTC; cdr3_aa: CASSLVSGHYGYTF; v_call: TRBV5-6; clone_size: NA; j_call: TRBJ1-2; d_call: NA
cdr3_nt: TGTGCCAGCTCACCGGGGCGAACAGGGACTCAGCCCCAGCATTTT; cdr3_aa: CASSPGRTGTQPQHF; v_call: TRBV18; clone_size: NA; j_call: TRBJ1-5; d_call: NA
cdr3_nt: TGTGCCAGCTCACGGGGGACTAGCAGGTCCGGCACAGATACGCAGTATTTT; cdr3_aa: CASSRGTSRSGTDTQYF; v_call: TRBV18; clone_size: NA; j_call: TRBJ2-3; d_call: TRBD2
cdr3_nt: TGTGCCAGCAGCCAACGTACCTTACAAGTCTATGGCTACACCTTC; cdr3_aa: CASSQRTLQVYGYTF; v_call: TRBV3-1/TRBV3-2; clone_size: NA; j_call: TRBJ1-2; d_call: NA